This T cell receptor (beta chain) was captured in a study of blood T cell repertoires in COVID-19. V was shortened by 7 bases and J by 5 bases, with 17 bases between the two germline ends. The V gene's germline CDR1 is LNHDA and CDR2 SQIVND (reference sequence). There are 15 residues in the CDR3. The table lists this clone with a count of one. Source study methods: How many nucleated cells were present was estimated from reference gene primer amplification. Assay used: immunoSEQ multiplex PCR; TCRdb lists only in-frame clones, some missing. V and J calls and clone size come straight from that table; D and trimming were deduced from the DNA. The data contain about 47,000 clones, about 81% of them singletons.

The clonotype originates from a man in his fifties or sixties with acute or convalescent COVID-19. The chain joins TRBV19 to TRBJ2-2; D perhaps matches TRBD1 (6 bases). Sample: peripheral blood. CDR3 sequence reads: CASTLGQGWTGELFF. For the CDR3, the DNA is TGTGCCAGTACCTTGGGGCAGGGGTGGACCGGGGAGCTGTTTTTT.